This T cell receptor (beta chain) is from a study of response to subunit inactivated influenza vaccine. This clonotype has at least ten counts. TCRdb independently ran MiXCR on the RT-PCR reads; one entry per CDR3 protein. The table lists more than 400,000 distinct CDR3 sequences, approximately 7.3% of them singletons. This CDR3 is 15 amino acids long. V trimming: 3 bases; J trimming: 7 bases; junction bases outside the gene matches: 6. The sequenced sample was PBMCs from blood, obtained roughly 24 months after vaccination. The chain couples TRBV12-3 or TRBV12-4 to TRBJ2-2; 9 bases fit TRBD1. This sequence was found in a man aged 50-75 years who received an inactivated influenza vaccine. CDR3 bases: TGTGCCAGCAGTTTTGGACAGGGGTATGGCGGGGAGCTGTTTTTT. Translation: CASSFGQGYGGELFF.